This T cell receptor beta chain was sequenced in a study of blood T cell repertoires in COVID-19. Background on the study: The United States, Italy and Spain provided the acute and convalescent COVID-19 samples. The analysed material was cDNA or gDNA that came from T cells, B-cell-depleted T cells, or PBMCs.

Per the study methods: Amplification with reference gene primers provided the estimates of nucleated cell counts. The method was immunoSEQ multiplex PCR; TCRdb's version includes in-frame clones alone and lacks a portion of them. V, J and clone size derive from that table, while D and trimming were established from the DNA sequence. The profile covers approximately 110,000 clones, with 65% to 90% appearing a single time and roughly 4% taken by the ten largest. This CDR3 is built from 13 residues. V was trimmed by 1 base and J by 8 bases, leaving 6 bases between them. Germline assignment: CDR1 LNHDA and CDR2 SQIVND (reference sequence).

The rearrangement joins TRBV19 to TRBJ1-6; D uncertain. Sequenced material: peripheral blood. This TCR was recovered from a man aged 45-60 years with acute or convalescent COVID-19. CDR3 loop: CASSIVTDSPLHF. The CDR3, as DNA: TGTGCCAGTAGTATAGTTACGGATTCACCCCTCCACTTT.